This TCR beta chain was captured in a study of graft-versus-host responses after intestinal transplantation. Study results and caveats: GvH clones surfaced in recipient marrow, some emerging earlier in ileum or blood. Elevated graft-versus-host to host-versus-graft clonal ratios in allografts were recorded for patients with graft-donor T cell macrochimerism.

The germline V gene encodes CDR1 SGDLS and CDR2 YYNGEE. The CDR3 consists of 14 residues. V trimming: 0 bases; J trimming: 3 bases; junction bases outside the gene matches: 2. Generated by immunoSEQ multiplex PCR, the TCRdb table keeps only in-frame clones and is missing some. There are tens of thousands of clones in the sample; about 90% occur only once, and about 1.3% lies in the top ten. About this clone: Its antigen is not identified.

The chain links TRBV9 to TRBJ1-2; 7 bases align to TRBD1. Material: unstimulated CD8+ T cells sorted from spleen or lymph node cells, obtained before intestinal transplant. This TCR came from a human donor who received an intestinal transplant. Written as DNA, the CDR3 is TGTGCCAGCAGCGTAGGAACAGGGGACTATGGCTACACCTTC. Translated, it gives CASSVGTGDYGYTF. The variable domain in full, completed from reference TRBV9 and TRBJ1-2, reads DSGVTQTPKHLITATGQRVTLRCSPRSGDLSVYWYQQSLDQGLQFLIQYYNGEERAKGNILERFSAQQFPDLHSELNLSSLELGDSALYFCASSVGTGDYGYTFGSGTRLTVV.